The 20 T cell receptor beta chains listed next were all sequenced from one sample in a study of response to subunit inactivated influenza vaccine. MiXCR was run by TCRdb on the RT-PCR reads, yielding one entry per CDR3 protein. The table has around 580,000 distinct CDR3 sequences, 12% seen once; the top ten hold around 9.6%. The sequencing used PBMCs from blood, collected on the day of vaccination. Source of these receptors: a man aged 45 to 65 who received an inactivated influenza vaccine.

This rearrangement joins TRBV20-1 to TRBJ1-2, with 9 bases identical to TRBD1. After removal of 2 bases from V and 4 bases from J, the junction contained 8 bases not matched to a gene. From germline, CDR1 is DFQATT and CDR2 SNEGSKA (reference sequence). The CDR3 is made up of 15 amino acids. CDR3 DNA: TGCAGTGCTAGACGCCGGGACAGGGATCCCTATGGCTACACCTTC. Protein product: CSARRRDRDPYGYTF.

This clonotype showed up just a few times. V gene TRBV5-1 combines with J gene TRBJ1-2, with TRBD1 matching over 8 bases. The CDR3 runs 13 residues. Germline V gene lookup returns CDR1 SGHRS and CDR2 YFSETQ. V lost 3 bases and J lost 8; bases outside the gene matches: 6. The DNA for the CDR3 is TGCGCCAGCAGCTATGACAGGGGAAACGGCTACACCTTC. Protein product: CASSYDRGNGYTF.

This chain connects TRBV7-2 to TRBJ2-7, with TRBD1 identical over 8 bases. Losses at the gene ends were 5 bases for V and 3 bases for J; bases not matched to a gene: 12. Germline V lookup: CDR1 SGHTA, CDR2 FQGNSA. CDR3 size: 16 residues. The CDR3 spells CASSPQGGNTFYEQYF. CDR3 sequence (DNA): TGTGCCAGCAGCCCACAGGGGGGAAATACGTTCTACGAGCAGTACTTC.

The chain is built from TRBV11-3 and TRBJ2-3; the D call may be TRBD1 or TRBD2 (5 bases each). V lost 3 bases and J 1 base, leaving 11 bases between the germline ends. Germline CDR1 SGHNT, CDR2 YENEEA. The CDR3 consists of 15 residues. The CDR3 nucleotides read TGTGCCAGCAGCTTTGTAGGGGACGGCACAGATACGCAGTATTTT. Translated, it gives CASSFVGDGTDTQYF. The whole variable domain, filled in from reference TRBV11-3 and TRBJ2-3, reads EAGVVQSPRYKIIEKKQPVAFWCNPISGHNTLYWYLQNLGQGPELLIRYENEEAVDDSQLPKDRFSAERLKGVDSTLKIQPAELGDSAVYLCASSFVGDGTDTQYFGPGTRLTVL.

This clonotype was counted only a few times. This chain uses TRBV28 with TRBJ2-7; tentatively, D is TRBD1 (5 bases). This CDR3 spans 12 amino acids. V shed 8 bases and J shed 2 bases, with 10 bases lying between them. Germline V gene data show CDR1 as MDHEN and CDR2 as SYDVKM. The CDR3 DNA reads TGTGCCAGCTCAGGACACCCCTACGAGCAGTACTTC. Its translation is CASSGHPYEQYF. Supplemented by reference TRBV28 and TRBJ2-7, the full variable domain reads DVKVTQSSRYLVKRTGEKVFLECVQDMDHENMFWYRQDPGLGLRLIYFSYDVKMKEKGDIPEGYSVSREKKERFSLILESASTNQTSMYLCASSGHPYEQYFGPGTRLTVT.

This clonotype turned up a few times. This CDR3 reads CSVSGTRQETQYF. CDR3 nucleotides: TGCAGCGTCTCCGGGACACGCCAAGAGACCCAGTACTTC. The chain uses TRBV29-1 and TRBJ2-5; possibly TRBD1 for D (6 bases). CDR3 length equals 13 residues. V lost 6 bases, J lost 1 base, and 12 bases lay in between. Germline values: CDR1 SQVTM, CDR2 ANQGSEA.

The chain combines TRBV7-8 with TRBJ2-3, with D perhaps matching TRBD1 (5 bases). Germline loops: CDR1 SGHVS, CDR2 FQNEAQ. The germline V and J ends were trimmed by 5 bases and 6 bases, with 12 bases remaining between them. The CDR3 sequence is 13 residues long. The CDR3 DNA reads TGTGCCAGCAGCCAGGGTAGCCCGGATACGCAGTATTTT. This codes for CASSQGSPDTQYF.

This clonotype was found many times. The chain couples TRBV20-1 to TRBJ2-5; D is unclear. CDR1 is DFQATT and CDR2 is SNEGSKA in the germline V gene (reference sequence). This CDR3 region has 15 residues. V lost 0 bases to trimming and J lost 4 bases, with 15 bases between them. The CDR3 loop is CSARDNDTPAETQYF. The CDR3 DNA reads as TGCAGTGCTAGAGACAATGACACCCCGGCAGAGACCCAGTACTTC.

This clonotype was seen a few times. The chain joins TRBV20-1 to TRBJ1-1; 7 bases map to TRBD1. From germline, CDR1 is DFQATT and CDR2 SNEGSKA (reference sequence). The CDR3 has 15 amino acids. The ends lost 8 bases at V and 5 bases at J; junction bases unmatched: 17. DNA for the CDR3: TGCAGTTCTAAACAGAGACCGGACAGGAGAACTGAAGCTTTCTTT. Its protein product is CSSKQRPDRRTEAFF.

This clonotype appeared a few times. The rearrangement joins TRBV12-3 or TRBV12-4 to TRBJ1-1; tentative D call: TRBD1 (5 bases). The CDR3 is 20 amino acids. Trimming took 8 bases from V and 4 from J, leaving 35 bases between them. The CDR3 bases are TGTGCCAGCGCTACTTCCTTCCCGGACACCTCCTGGGGTCGGAGCACTGAAGCTTTCTTT. Translating gives CASATSFPDTSWGRSTEAFF.

This clonotype has only a few counts. The gene calls are TRBV5-1 and TRBJ1-1; the match to TRBD1 covers 9 bases. CDR3 size: 17 residues. Germline V gene sequence: CDR1 SGHRS, CDR2 YFSETQ. Trimming removed 5 bases from V and 4 bases from J; junction bases left unmatched: 15. The CDR3 DNA sequence: TGCGCCAGCAGTCTTACCTCGCCGGACAGGGGAGGCACTGAAGCTTTCTTT. Translating it yields CASSLTSPDRGGTEAFF.

The J gene is TRBJ1-1, the V gene TRBV20-1; D gene ambiguous. This CDR3 comprises 14 residues. Trimming took 0 bases from V and 0 from J, leaving 8 bases between them. Germline V gene lookup returns CDR1 DFQATT and CDR2 SNEGSKA (reference sequence). The CDR3 nucleotides read TGCAGTGCTAGAGATCTCCACCTGAACACTGAAGCTTTCTTT. It translates to CSARDLHLNTEAFF.

This clonotype has ten or more counts. The genes are TRBV6-5 and TRBJ2-2, with 12 nucleotides matching TRBD2. Germline assignment: CDR1 MNHEY and CDR2 SVGAGI. The CDR3 has 19 residues. J gave up 4 bases and V 1 base, and 10 bases lay outside the gene matches. CDR3 DNA: TGTGCCAGCAGTTACTTCGAGCTAGCGGGAGGGCCTCTCACCGGGGAGCTGTTTTTT. Protein: CASSYFELAGGPLTGELFF.

This clonotype was seen more than once but under ten times. V is TRBV7-2 and J is TRBJ2-3, with 10 bases lining up with TRBD2. CDR3 length equals 16 residues. With 5 bases clipped from V and 5 bases from J, the junction kept 10 bases outside the gene matches. Germline CDR1 reads SGHTA; CDR2 reads FQGNSA. This chain's CDR3 is CASSPSSGRLRDTQYF. The CDR3 region has the DNA TGTGCCAGCAGCCCCTCTAGCGGGAGATTACGAGATACGCAGTATTTT.

The chain carries TRBV2 and TRBJ2-7, with 8 bases lining up with TRBD1. The V segment lost 6 bases and the J segment 2 bases; nucleotides outside the gene matches: 15. Germline V gives CDR1 SNHLY, CDR2 FYNNEI. The length of the CDR3 is 17 residues. Written as DNA, the CDR3 is TGTGCCAGCAGCGAACCGTCAAGACAGGGGCGAGCCTACGAGCAGTACTTC. This gives the protein CASSEPSRQGRAYEQYF.

This chain uses TRBV6-5 with TRBJ1-1; D not certain. Looked up from germline, CDR1 is MNHEY and CDR2 is SVGAGI. V was pared by 2 bases and J by 5 bases, with 12 bases between. There are 14 residues in the CDR3. The CDR3 protein is CASSYVLLGTEAFF. The CDR3 DNA is TGTGCCAGCAGTTACGTTCTATTGGGAACTGAAGCTTTCTTT.

This clonotype was seen only a few times. The rearrangement joins TRBV24-1 to TRBJ2-5; TRBD2 aligns across 10 bases. In germline, CDR1 is KGHDR, CDR2 SFDVKD. The CDR3 runs 16 residues. V was clipped by 5 bases and J by 1 base; unmatched bases: 6. This chain's CDR3 is CATSAWTSGLQETQYF. The CDR3 DNA follows: TGTGCCACCAGTGCATGGACTAGCGGTCTCCAAGAGACCCAGTACTTC.

The sample holds many counts of this clonotype. The rearrangement uses TRBV6-1 and TRBJ2-1, with D unresolved. V shed 6 bases and J shed 0 bases, with 6 bases lying between them. Germline-derived CDR1 and CDR2 are MNHNS and SASEGT. This CDR3 contains 13 residues. In nucleotides, the CDR3 is TGTGCCAGCAGGGGATTCTCCTACAATGAGCAGTTCTTC. Its translation is CASRGFSYNEQFF.

J is TRBJ2-3 and V is TRBV27; 8 bases agree with TRBD2. There are 16 residues in the CDR3. CDR1 and CDR2 from the germline V gene are MNHEY and SMNVEV (reference sequence). V trimming: 3 bases; J trimming: 3 bases; junction bases outside the gene matches: 8. This chain's CDR3 is CASSFTGGPLTDTQYF. The DNA of the CDR3 is TGTGCCAGCAGTTTTACGGGAGGGCCGTTAACAGATACGCAGTATTTT.

The chain joins TRBV30 to TRBJ2-1; possibly TRBD1 for D (6 bases). The CDR3 is 18 residues long. V lost 0 bases and J lost 4, with 22 bases in between. Germline V lookup: CDR1 GTSNPN, CDR2 SVGIG (reference sequence). CDR3 sequence (DNA): TGTGCCTGGAGTGTGGTGGGCAGGGGTCGGGGACGGTACAATGAGCAGTTCTTC. The encoded protein is CAWSVVGRGRGRYNEQFF.